The entry that follows covers one T cell receptor beta chain sequence. This entry comes from a study of blood T cell repertoires in COVID-19. Study information: There were acute and convalescent COVID-19 samples, and they came from the United States, Italy and Spain. PBMCs, B-cell-depleted T cells, or T cells provided the cDNA or gDNA that made up the material.

In the original workflow: Estimation of nucleated cell counts relied on the amplification of reference gene primers. Here immunoSEQ multiplex PCR was the method, and the copy in TCRdb shows in-frame clones only, minus some. That table furnishes V, J and clone size, whereas the DNA furnished D and trimming. The sample lists about 130,000 clones; about 82% were seen once. The V and J ends lost 6 bases and 2 bases, in that order; junction bases with no gene match: 4. The CDR3 length is 12 residues. Germline assignment: CDR1 SQVTM and CDR2 ANQGSEA. This rearrangement joins TRBV29-1 to TRBJ2-7; 7 positions match TRBD2. The receptor was derived from a human donor in a cohort sampled during active COVID-19. Sequencing was performed on peripheral blood. The CDR3 DNA sequence: TGCAGCGTCCCGGGGGGTACCTACGAGCAGTACTTC. Its protein product is CSVPGGTYEQYF.